Each of the 23 T cell receptor beta chains below was sequenced from the same sample in a study of a mutant IDH1 vaccine in newly diagnosed glioma. No antigen has been identified for these receptors. Regarding time point: week 35, safety follow-up. Each vaccine dose was 300 ug of mutant IDH1 20-mer peptide, with topical imiquimod. Profiled with immunoSEQ multiplex PCR; TCRdb holds only in-frame clones, not every one. The data hold about 65,000 clones, with roughly 76% observed a single time. Sequences were derived from PBMCs, sampled from a glioma patient whose treatment included an IDH1 peptide vaccine. These receptor sequences come from a man in his forties or fifties with glioma.

The chain combines TRBV7-2 with TRBJ2-3; 8 nucleotides agree with TRBD2. The length of the CDR3 is 16 residues. Per germline, CDR1 SGHTA and CDR2 FQGNSA. V gave up 2 bases and J gave up 1 base; unmatched junction bases: 5. The CDR3 spells CASSLLAGLGTDTQYF. The CDR3 nucleotides are TGTGCCAGCAGCTTACTAGCGGGCCTAGGCACAGATACGCAGTATTTT.

The chain recombines TRBV2 with TRBJ2-7, with a possible D match to TRBD1 (6 bases). The CDR3 spans 14 residues. Trimming removed 8 bases from V and 7 bases from J, with 21 bases in between. Germline CDR1 is SNHLY and CDR2 is FYNNEI. The CDR3 region has the DNA TGTGCCAGCGATCCCGGGACACCTGGGCGGGAGCAGTACTTC. This sequence encodes CASDPGTPGREQYF.

The V call is TRBV30, the J call TRBJ2-1; the D call may be TRBD1 or TRBD2 (5 bases each). Trimming stripped 4 bases from V and 5 bases from J, with 18 bases between. In germline, CDR1 is GTSNPN, CDR2 SVGIG (reference sequence). This CDR3 region has 15 residues. CDR3 region: CAWMGVPPRDNEQFF. Written as DNA, the CDR3 is TGTGCCTGGATGGGGGTCCCACCCCGGGACAATGAGCAGTTCTTC.

V usage is TRBV2 and J usage is TRBJ1-1, with 7 bases matching TRBD1. The CDR3 spans 13 residues. Germline trimming cut 5 bases from V and 5 bases from J; bases unmatched to any gene: 5. Germline V gives CDR1 SNHLY, CDR2 FYNNEI. Written as DNA, the CDR3 is TGTGCCAGCAGTAGAGACAGGGAGACTGAAGCTTTCTTT. It specifies CASSRDRETEAFF.

The chain combines TRBV13 with TRBJ2-5; TRBD2 matches 8 bases. The junction had 6 bases not matched to a gene; V was cut back by 5 bases and J by 4 bases. Germline CDR1 PRHDT, CDR2 FYEKMQ (reference sequence). The CDR3 consists of 14 residues. This CDR3 reads CASSPRGGRETQYF. The CDR3 coding sequence is TGTGCCAGCAGCCCACGGGGGGGTAGAGAGACCCAGTACTTC.

The CDR3 nucleotides read TGTGCCAGCAGCCTCCGGGACAGGGGGCGCATGAATGAGCAGTTCTTC. It translates to CASSLRDRGRMNEQFF. The chain has TRBV7-9 and TRBJ2-1; 12 nucleotides line up with TRBD1. Germline trimming cut 5 bases from V and 7 bases from J; bases unmatched to any gene: 9. The CDR3 runs to 16 residues. Per the germline V gene, CDR1 is SEHNR and CDR2 is FQNEAQ (reference sequence).

The rearrangement links TRBV14 to TRBJ2-3; D not resolved. Germline lookup yields CDR1 SGHDN and CDR2 FVKESK. The CDR3 has 12 amino acids. With 2 bases removed from V and 4 bases from J, the gap between germline ends came to 4 bases. CDR3 amino acids: CASSQRSDTQYF. Here the CDR3 DNA reads TGTGCCAGCAGCCAAAGGTCAGATACGCAGTATTTT.

J is TRBJ2-3 and V is TRBV4-3; perhaps D is TRBD1 or TRBD2 (5 bases each). V was pared by 0 bases and J by 3 bases, with 22 bases between. Per germline, CDR1 LGHNA and CDR2 YSLEER. The CDR3 extends over 19 amino acids. Here the CDR3 DNA reads TGCGCCAGCAGCCAAGATCGCGCCGAGGGTCAGGGTCTAACAGATACGCAGTATTTT. It translates to CASSQDRAEGQGLTDTQYF.

This rearrangement joins TRBV7-2 to TRBJ2-5, with D possibly being TRBD1 (5 bases). The CDR3 extends over 16 amino acids. Trimming took 5 bases from V and 4 from J, leaving 20 bases between them. Per the germline V gene, CDR1 is SGHTA and CDR2 is FQGNSA. This CDR3 reads CASSLRSQGMRETQYF. The CDR3, as DNA: TGTGCCAGCAGCCTTAGGTCGCAGGGAATGCGAGAGACCCAGTACTTC. Full variable domain (outside the CDR3, taken from reference TRBV7-2 and TRBJ2-5): GAGVSQSPSNKVTEKGKDVELRCDPISGHTALYWYRQSLGQGLEFLIYFQGNSAPDKSGLPSDRFSAERTGGSVSTLTIQRTQQEDSAVYLCASSLRSQGMRETQYFGPGTRLLVL.

This clone was recorded once. The chain employs TRBV6-6 and TRBJ1-5; no clear D. The CDR3 runs 16 residues. V gave up 3 bases and J gave up 0 bases, with 12 bases separating them. Germline CDR1 is MNHNY and CDR2 is SVGAGI (reference sequence). DNA of the CDR3: TGTGCCAGCAGTTATGGACCGGCGTATAGCAATCAGCCCCAGCATTTT. Residues: CASSYGPAYSNQPQHF.

The rearrangement uses TRBV2 and TRBJ2-7; D is ambiguous. V dropped 10 bases and J dropped 1 base, with 17 bases sitting between them. Germline V lookup: CDR1 SNHLY, CDR2 FYNNEI. The CDR3 covers 14 residues. The CDR3 DNA sequence: TGTGCCATCTCAGTGTTTGGGCCATCCTACGAGCAGTACTTC. This encodes CAISVFGPSYEQYF.

The chain couples TRBV9 to TRBJ1-1; possibly TRBD1 for D (6 bases). The V gene lost 4 bases and the J gene lost 4 bases, with 14 bases spanning the gap. The CDR3 covers 14 residues. Per germline, CDR1 SGDLS and CDR2 YYNGEE. The CDR3 DNA reads as TGTGCCAGCAGCTTCCTTGAAGGGGGCACTGAAGCTTTCTTT. This gives the protein CASSFLEGGTEAFF.

The gene calls are TRBV9 and TRBJ2-7; 7 bases map to TRBD2. With V trimmed by 0 bases and J by 7 bases, 7 bases remained unmatched. Germline V gives CDR1 SGDLS, CDR2 YYNGEE. The CDR3 contains 14 residues. The CDR3 region is CASSVEGRGTEQYF. CDR3 DNA: TGTGCCAGCAGCGTAGAAGGGCGGGGGACGGAGCAGTACTTC.

This clone was counted between two and nine times. The genes are TRBV5-6 and TRBJ2-5; 7 positions match TRBD2. With V trimmed by 0 bases and J by 4 bases, 9 bases remained unmatched. The CDR3 has 16 amino acids. The germline CDR1 and CDR2 sequences are SGHDT and YYEEEE. Here the CDR3 reads CASSLVPTSPTETQYF. The CDR3 DNA sequence: TGTGCCAGCAGCTTGGTCCCGACTAGCCCTACAGAGACCCAGTACTTC.

A remark on this clone: A read error may produce the germline difference seen at one junction end. The chain employs TRBV18 and TRBJ2-2; 10 positions agree with TRBD2. The CDR3 totals 16 residues. Looked up from germline, CDR1 is KGHSH and CDR2 is LQKENI. CDR3 residues: CASRPGLATNAGELFF. In DNA form, the CDR3 reads TGTGCCAGCCGACCGGGACTAGCGACGAACGCCGGGGAGCTGTTTTTT.

This clone showed up just a few times. The chain uses TRBV4-2 and TRBJ2-6; D gene uncertain. CDR3 length equals 16 residues. Germline V lookup: CDR1 LGHNA, CDR2 YNFKEQ. V gave up 0 bases and J gave up 0 bases, with 6 bases separating them. The CDR3 reads CASSQDEDSGANVLTF. The CDR3, as DNA: TGTGCCAGCAGCCAAGATGAGGACTCTGGGGCCAACGTCCTGACTTTC.

This clone was picked up a small number of times. This rearrangement joins TRBV5-6 to TRBJ1-4; D ambiguous. V gave up 3 bases and J gave up 4 bases, with 10 bases separating them. The CDR3 length is 14 residues. Per germline, CDR1 SGHDT and CDR2 YYEEEE. This CDR3 is CASSSRRLNEKLFF. CDR3 sequence (DNA): TGTGCCAGCAGCTCCAGGAGACTTAATGAAAAACTGTTTTTT.

This clone was seen a few times. This chain links TRBV6-1 with TRBJ1-3, with D unresolved. Germline V gene data show CDR1 as MNHNS and CDR2 as SASEGT. The CDR3 runs 16 residues. V dropped 1 base and J dropped 0 bases, with 10 bases sitting between them. The CDR3 DNA reads as TGTGCCAGCAGTGAAGAGTTGGCACTCTCTGGAAACACCATATATTTT. It translates to CASSEELALSGNTIYF.

V gene TRBV25-1 combines with J gene TRBJ2-3; 9 positions agree with TRBD1. J was trimmed by 1 base and V by 4 bases; bases with no gene match: 9. The germline V gene has CDR1 MGHDK and CDR2 SYGVNS. CDR3 length: 17 amino acids. In DNA form, the CDR3 reads TGTGCCAGCAGTGCACCCGGGACAGGGTTTGGCACAGATACGCAGTATTTT. This sequence encodes CASSAPGTGFGTDTQYF. The entire variable domain, with the rest obtained from reference TRBV25-1 and TRBJ2-3, is as follows: EADIYQTPRYLVIGTGKKITLECSQTMGHDKMYWYQQDPGMELHLIHYSYGVNSTEKGDLSSESTVSRIRTEHFPLTLESARPSHTSQYLCASSAPGTGFGTDTQYFGPGTRLTVL.

The chain carries TRBV5-1 and TRBJ2-5, with D possibly being TRBD2 (6 bases). The length of the CDR3 is 14 residues. V gave up 1 base and J gave up 2 bases, with 9 bases separating them. Germline values: CDR1 SGHRS, CDR2 YFSETQ. CDR3 sequence (DNA): TGCGCCAGCAGCTTGTGGCTAGCGCAAGAGACCCAGTACTTC. Protein: CASSLWLAQETQYF.

V is TRBV29-1 and J is TRBJ2-3, with D uncertain. This CDR3 comprises 12 residues. CDR1 is SQVTM, CDR2 ANQGSEA, per germline. V lost 6 bases and J 2 bases, leaving 9 bases between the germline ends. The CDR3 loop reads CSVSSTTDTQYF. The DNA for the CDR3 is TGCAGCGTATCATCTACCACAGATACGCAGTATTTT.

This chain joins TRBV6-5 and TRBJ1-2; 7 nucleotides align to TRBD1. With 5 bases clipped from V and 7 bases from J, the junction kept 4 bases outside the gene matches. The CDR3 sequence is 12 residues long. Germline values: CDR1 MNHEY, CDR2 SVGAGI. In DNA form, the CDR3 reads TGTGCCAGCAGTCCCGACAGGGTTGGCTACACCTTC. Translating gives CASSPDRVGYTF.

The chain uses TRBV11-3 and TRBJ2-2, with D unclear. The V gene lost 1 base and the J gene lost 6 bases, with 3 bases spanning the gap. CDR1 and CDR2 from the germline V gene are SGHNT and YENEEA. The CDR3 consists of 12 residues. CDR3 sequence: CASSLAAGELFF. DNA for the CDR3: TGTGCCAGCAGCTTAGCAGCCGGGGAGCTGTTTTTT. Full variable domain (missing parts from reference TRBV11-3 and TRBJ2-2): EAGVVQSPRYKIIEKKQPVAFWCNPISGHNTLYWYLQNLGQGPELLIRYENEEAVDDSQLPKDRFSAERLKGVDSTLKIQPAELGDSAVYLCASSLAAGELFFGEGSRLTVL.